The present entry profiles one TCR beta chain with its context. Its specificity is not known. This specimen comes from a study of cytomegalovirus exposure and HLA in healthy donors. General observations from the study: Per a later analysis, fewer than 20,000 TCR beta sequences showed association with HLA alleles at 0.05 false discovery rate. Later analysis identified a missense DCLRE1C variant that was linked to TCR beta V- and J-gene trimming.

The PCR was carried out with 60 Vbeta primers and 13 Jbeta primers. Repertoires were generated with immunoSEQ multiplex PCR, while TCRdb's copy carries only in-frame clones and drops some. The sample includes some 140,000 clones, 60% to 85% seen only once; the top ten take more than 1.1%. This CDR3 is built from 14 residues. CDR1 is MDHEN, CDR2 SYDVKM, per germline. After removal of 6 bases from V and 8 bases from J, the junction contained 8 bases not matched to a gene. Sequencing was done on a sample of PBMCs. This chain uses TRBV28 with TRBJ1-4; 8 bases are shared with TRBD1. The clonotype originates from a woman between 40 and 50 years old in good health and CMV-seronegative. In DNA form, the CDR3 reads TGTGCCAGCAGCCCCCAGGGGGCACAGGAAAAACTGTTTTTT. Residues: CASSPQGAQEKLFF.